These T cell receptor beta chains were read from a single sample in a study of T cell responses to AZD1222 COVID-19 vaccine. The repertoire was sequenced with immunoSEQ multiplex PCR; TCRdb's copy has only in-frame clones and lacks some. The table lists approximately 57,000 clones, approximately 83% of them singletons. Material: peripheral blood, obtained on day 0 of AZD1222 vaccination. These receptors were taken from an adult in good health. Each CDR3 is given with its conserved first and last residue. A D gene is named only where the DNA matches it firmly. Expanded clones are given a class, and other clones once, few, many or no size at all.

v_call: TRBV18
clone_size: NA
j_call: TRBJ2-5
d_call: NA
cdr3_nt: TGTGCCAGCTCACCCCGGGGAGGCGCCCAAGAGACCCAGTACTTC
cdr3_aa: CASSPRGGAQETQYF

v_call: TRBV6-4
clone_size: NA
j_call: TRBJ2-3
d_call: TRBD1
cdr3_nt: TGTGCCAGCAGTGAGGGACAGGGGGCCACAGATACGCAGTATTTT
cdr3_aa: CASSEGQGATDTQYF

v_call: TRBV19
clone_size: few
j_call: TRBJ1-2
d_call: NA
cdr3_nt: TGTGCCAGTAGTAGTTTTGGTGGCTACACCTTC
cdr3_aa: CASSSFGGYTF

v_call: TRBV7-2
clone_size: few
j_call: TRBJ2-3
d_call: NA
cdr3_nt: TGTGCCAGCAGCTACACAGATACGCAGTATTTT
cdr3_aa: CASSYTDTQYF

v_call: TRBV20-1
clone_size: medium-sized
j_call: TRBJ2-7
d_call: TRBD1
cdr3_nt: TGCAGTGCTAGTAGGGGGACAGAAAGACCTACATACGAGCAGTACTTC
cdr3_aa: CSASRGTERPTYEQYF

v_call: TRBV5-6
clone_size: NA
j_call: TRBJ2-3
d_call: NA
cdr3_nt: TGTGCCAGCAGCTTCGGACAGAGCACAGATACGCAGTATTTT
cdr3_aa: CASSFGQSTDTQYF

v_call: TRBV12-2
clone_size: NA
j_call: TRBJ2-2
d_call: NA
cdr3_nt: TGTGCAAGTCGCTTAGTATACAAGCGGGAGGACACCGGGGAGCTGTTTTTT
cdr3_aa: CASRLVYKREDTGELFF

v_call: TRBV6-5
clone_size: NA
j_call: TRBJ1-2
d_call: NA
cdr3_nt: TGTGCCAGCAGTTCGACAGGCCTCTATGGCTACACCTTC
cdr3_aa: CASSSTGLYGYTF

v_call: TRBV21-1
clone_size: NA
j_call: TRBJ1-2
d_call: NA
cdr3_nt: TGTGCCAGCAGCAAAGGACAGGGGAGGAACTATGGCTACACCTTC
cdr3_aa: CASSKGQGRNYGYTF

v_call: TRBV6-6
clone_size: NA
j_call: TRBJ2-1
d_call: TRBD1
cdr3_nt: TGTGCCATCATGAAGGGACAGGGGGCCCTGAATGAGCAGTTCTTC
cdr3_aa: CAIMKGQGALNEQFF

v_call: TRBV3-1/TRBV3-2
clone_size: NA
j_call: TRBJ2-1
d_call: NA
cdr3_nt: TGTGCCAGCAGCCACGCCGGACTTGAGCAGTTCTTC
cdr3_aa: CASSHAGLEQFF

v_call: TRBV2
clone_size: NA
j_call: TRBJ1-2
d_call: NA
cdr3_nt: TGTGCCAGCAGTGAAACGGGGGCCCCTTTTAATGGCTACACCTTC
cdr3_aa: CASSETGAPFNGYTF

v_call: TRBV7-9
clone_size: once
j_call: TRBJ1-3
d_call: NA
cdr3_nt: TGTGCCAGCAGCTCTACCTCTGGAAACACCATATATTTT
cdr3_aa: CASSSTSGNTIYF

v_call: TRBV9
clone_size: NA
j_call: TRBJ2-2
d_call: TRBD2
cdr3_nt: TGTGCCAGCAGCGTAGAGGGGACTAGGCGCACCGGGGAGCTGTTTTTT
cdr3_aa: CASSVEGTRRTGELFF

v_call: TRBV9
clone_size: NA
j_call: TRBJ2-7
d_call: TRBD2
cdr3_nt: TGTGCCAGCAGCTCCCGCGGGGGTGGGCGACGGAACGAGCAGTACTTC
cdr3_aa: CASSSRGGGRRNEQYF

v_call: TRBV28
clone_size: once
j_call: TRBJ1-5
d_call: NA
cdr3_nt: TGTGCCAGCAGTTTCGTAGGTCAGCCCCAGCATTTT
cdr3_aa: CASSFVGQPQHF

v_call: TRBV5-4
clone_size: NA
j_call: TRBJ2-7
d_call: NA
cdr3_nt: TGTGCCAGCAGCCCCCAGGGCTACGAGCAGTACTTC
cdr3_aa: CASSPQGYEQYF

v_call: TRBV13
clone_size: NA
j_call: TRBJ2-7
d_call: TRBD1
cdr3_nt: TGTGCCAGCAGCTCGGCGTCGACAGGGTGGGTACACGAGCAGTACTTC
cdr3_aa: CASSSASTGWVHEQYF

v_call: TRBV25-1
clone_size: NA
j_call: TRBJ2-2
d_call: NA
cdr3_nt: TGTGCCAGCAGGGAGGGGGACAAGAACACCGGGGAGCTGTTTTTT
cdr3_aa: CASREGDKNTGELFF

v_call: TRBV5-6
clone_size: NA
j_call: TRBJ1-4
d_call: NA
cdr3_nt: TGTGCCAGCAGCTTGGGGTCAGTCGAAAAACTGTTTTTT
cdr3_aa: CASSLGSVEKLFF

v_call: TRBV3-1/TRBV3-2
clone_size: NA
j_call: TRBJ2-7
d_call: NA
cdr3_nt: TGTGCCAGCAGCCAAAGGGCTTTCGTAAGCGACGAGCAGTACTTC
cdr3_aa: CASSQRAFVSDEQYF

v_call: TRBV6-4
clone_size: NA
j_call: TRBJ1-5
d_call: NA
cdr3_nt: TGTGCCAGCAGTACAGGTGGAGGGGAGCCCCAGCATTTT
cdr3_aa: CASSTGGGEPQHF

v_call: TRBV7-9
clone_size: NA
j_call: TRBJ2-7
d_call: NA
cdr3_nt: TGTGCCAGCAGGCGCCCGGGGCTTATCGACGAGCAGTACTTC
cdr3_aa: CASRRPGLIDEQYF

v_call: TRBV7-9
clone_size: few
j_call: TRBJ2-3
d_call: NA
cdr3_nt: TGTGCCAGCAGCATCAGGGGTGCAGATACGCAGTATTTT
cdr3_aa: CASSIRGADTQYF

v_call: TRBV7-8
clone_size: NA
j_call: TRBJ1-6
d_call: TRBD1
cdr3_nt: TGTGCCAGCAGTTCGGGGCAGGGGGCAGGGTTTCAGAATTCACCCCTCCACTTT
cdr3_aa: CASSSGQGAGFQNSPLHF